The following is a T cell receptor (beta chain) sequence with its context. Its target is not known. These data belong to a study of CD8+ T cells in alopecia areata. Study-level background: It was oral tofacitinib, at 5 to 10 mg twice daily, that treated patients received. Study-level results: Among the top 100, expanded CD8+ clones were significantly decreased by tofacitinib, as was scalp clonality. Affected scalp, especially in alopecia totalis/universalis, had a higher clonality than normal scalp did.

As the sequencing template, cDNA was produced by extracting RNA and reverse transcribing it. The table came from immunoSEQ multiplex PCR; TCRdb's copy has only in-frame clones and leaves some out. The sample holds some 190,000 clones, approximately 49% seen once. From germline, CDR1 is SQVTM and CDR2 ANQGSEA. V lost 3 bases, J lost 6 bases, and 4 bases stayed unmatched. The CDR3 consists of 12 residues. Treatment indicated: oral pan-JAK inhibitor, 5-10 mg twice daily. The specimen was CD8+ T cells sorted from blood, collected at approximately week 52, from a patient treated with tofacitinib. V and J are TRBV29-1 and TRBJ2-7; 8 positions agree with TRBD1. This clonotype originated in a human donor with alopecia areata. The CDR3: CSVEIDRGEQYF. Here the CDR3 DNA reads TGCAGCGTTGAGATCGACAGGGGCGAGCAGTACTTC.